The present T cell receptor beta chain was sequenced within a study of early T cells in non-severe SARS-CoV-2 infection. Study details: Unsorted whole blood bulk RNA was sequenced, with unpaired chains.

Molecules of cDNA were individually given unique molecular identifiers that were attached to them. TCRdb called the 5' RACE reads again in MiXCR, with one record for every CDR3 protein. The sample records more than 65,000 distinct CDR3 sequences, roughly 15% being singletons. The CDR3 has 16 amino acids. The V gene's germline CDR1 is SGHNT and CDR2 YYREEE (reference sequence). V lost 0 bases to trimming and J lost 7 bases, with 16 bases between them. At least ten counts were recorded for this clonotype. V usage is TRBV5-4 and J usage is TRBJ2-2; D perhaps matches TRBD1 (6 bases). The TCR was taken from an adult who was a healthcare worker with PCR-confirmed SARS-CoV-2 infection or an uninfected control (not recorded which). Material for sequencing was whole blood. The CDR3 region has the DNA TGTGCCAGCAGCTTGGTCCAGGGGTCCTTACTCGGGGAGCTGTTTTTT. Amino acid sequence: CASSLVQGSLLGELFF.